These 3 T cell receptor beta chains share one sample of origin, sequenced in a study of blood T cell repertoires in COVID-19. Profiling relied on immunoSEQ multiplex PCR, and the TCRdb table lists in-frame clones only, not all of them. This sample has some 50,000 clones, with about 90% found just once. Sequencing used peripheral blood. These receptors all come from a human donor in a cohort sampled during active COVID-19.

V is TRBV2 and J is TRBJ2-1; D may be TRBD1 (5 bases). The CDR3 is made up of 15 amino acids. CDR1 SNHLY and CDR2 FYNNEI come from the germline V gene. Trimming stripped 7 bases from V and 6 bases from J, with 19 bases between. The DNA of the CDR3 is TGTGCCAGCACCCAAAGGGGTTCAGGGTCCAATGAGCAGTTCTTC. Translating it yields CASTQRGSGSNEQFF. Complete variable domain (other parts from reference TRBV2 and TRBJ2-1): EPEVTQTPSHQVTQMGQEVILRCVPISNHLYFYWYRQILGQKVEFLVSFYNNEISEKSEIFDDQFSVERPDGSNFTLKIRSTKLEDSAMYFCASTQRGSGSNEQFFGPGTRLTVL.

This clone was counted a single time. This rearrangement joins TRBV15 to TRBJ2-7; weak D call: TRBD1 (5 bases). Germline assignment: CDR1 LNHNV and CDR2 YYDKDF (reference sequence). The length of the CDR3 is 15 residues. The ends were cut back, 0 bases at V and 5 bases at J, with 14 bases in the middle. For the CDR3, the DNA is TGTGCCACCAGCAGAGATTGGCTGGGGCTGGACGAGCAGTACTTC. Translation: CATSRDWLGLDEQYF.

The chain joins TRBV12-3 or TRBV12-4 to TRBJ2-7; 9 positions match TRBD2. The CDR3 contains 13 residues. The J segment lost 3 bases and the V segment lost 5 bases, leaving 2 bases of the junction unmatched. The CDR3 loop reads CASSSGRIYEQYF. Here the CDR3 DNA reads TGTGCCAGCAGTAGCGGGAGGATCTACGAGCAGTACTTC.